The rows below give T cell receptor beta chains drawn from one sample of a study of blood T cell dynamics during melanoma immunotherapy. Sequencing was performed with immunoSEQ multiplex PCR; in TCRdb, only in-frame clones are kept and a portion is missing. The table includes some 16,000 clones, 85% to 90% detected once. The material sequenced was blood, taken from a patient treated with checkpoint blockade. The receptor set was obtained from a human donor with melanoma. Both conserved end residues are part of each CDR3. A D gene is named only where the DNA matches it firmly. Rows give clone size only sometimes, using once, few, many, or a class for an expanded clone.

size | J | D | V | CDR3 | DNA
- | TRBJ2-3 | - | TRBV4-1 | CASSHLIKQISDTQYF | TGCGCCAGCAGCCACCTCATAAAGCAAATTTCAGATACGCAGTATTTT
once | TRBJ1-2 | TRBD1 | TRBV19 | CASRPHGQVYGYTF | TGTGCCAGTAGACCCCACGGACAGGTCTATGGCTACACCTTC
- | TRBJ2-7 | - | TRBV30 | CAWRSRGGSYEQYF | TGTGCCTGGAGGTCCAGGGGTGGCTCCTACGAGCAGTACTTC
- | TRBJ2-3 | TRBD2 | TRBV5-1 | CASSRGLAANTDTQYF | TGCGCCAGCAGCCGAGGACTAGCGGCTAACACAGATACGCAGTATTTT
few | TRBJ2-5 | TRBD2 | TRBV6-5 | CASRPRTSYWETQYF | TGTGCCAGCAGACCACGGACTAGTTATTGGGAGACCCAGTACTTC
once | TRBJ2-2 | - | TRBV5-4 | CASSAWTGELFF | TGTGCCAGCAGTGCTTGGACCGGGGAGCTGTTTTTT
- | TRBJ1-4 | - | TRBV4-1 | CASSQVTGIGEKLFF | TGCGCCAGCAGCCAAGTAACCGGGATCGGCGAAAAACTGTTTTTT
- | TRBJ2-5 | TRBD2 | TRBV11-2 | CASSLRELAGDETQYF | TGTGCCAGCAGCTTAAGAGAACTAGCGGGGGATGAGACCCAGTACTTC
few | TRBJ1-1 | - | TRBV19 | CASSIWGEKAFF | TGTGCCAGTAGTATTTGGGGGGAGAAAGCTTTCTTT
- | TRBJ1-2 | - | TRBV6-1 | CASSEVYGAHGYTF | TGTGCCAGCAGTGAAGTTTATGGGGCTCATGGCTACACCTTC
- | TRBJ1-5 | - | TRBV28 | CASTLRQAHQPQHF | TGTGCCAGCACCCTCCGGCAGGCCCATCAGCCCCAGCATTTT
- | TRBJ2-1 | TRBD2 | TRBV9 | CASSVVSSGGGDEQFF | TGTGCCAGCAGCGTAGTGTCTAGCGGGGGCGGTGATGAGCAGTTCTTC
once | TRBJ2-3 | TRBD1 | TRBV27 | CASSSRDRANTQYF | TGTGCCAGCAGTTCCCGGGACAGGGCAAATACGCAGTATTTT
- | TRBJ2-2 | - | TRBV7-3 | CASSLAAGNTGELFF | TGTGCCAGCAGCTTAGCAGCGGGGAACACCGGGGAGCTGTTTTTT
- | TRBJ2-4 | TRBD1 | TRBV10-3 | CAISPSDRGKNIQYF | TGTGCCATCAGTCCTTCGGACAGGGGCAAAAACATTCAGTACTTC
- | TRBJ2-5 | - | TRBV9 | CASSPSGRPQETQYF | TGTGCCAGCAGTCCCTCGGGACGGCCACAAGAGACCCAGTACTTC
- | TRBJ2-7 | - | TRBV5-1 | CASSGRQAADEQYF | TGCGCCAGCAGCGGAAGACAGGCGGCCGACGAGCAGTACTTC
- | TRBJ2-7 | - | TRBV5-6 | CASSLGGSSYEQYF | TGTGCCAGCAGCTTGGGGGGGAGTTCGTACGAGCAGTACTTC
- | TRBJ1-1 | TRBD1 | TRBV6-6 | CASSYEDRPGTEAFF | TGTGCCAGCAGTTACGAGGACAGGCCGGGCACTGAAGCTTTCTTT
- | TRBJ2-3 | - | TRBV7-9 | CASSLGQGTDTQYF | TGTGCCAGCAGCTTAGGTCAGGGCACAGATACGCAGTATTTT
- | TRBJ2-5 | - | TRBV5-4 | CASSSIEQETQYF | TGTGCCAGCAGCAGCATAGAACAAGAGACCCAGTACTTC
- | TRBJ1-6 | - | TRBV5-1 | CASSPWGQESPLHF | TGCGCCAGCAGTCCTTGGGGACAAGAATCACCCCTCCACTTT
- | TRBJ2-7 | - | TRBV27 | CASSLFGTGSSYEQYF | TGTGCCAGCAGTTTATTTGGTACAGGCTCTTCCTACGAGCAGTACTTC
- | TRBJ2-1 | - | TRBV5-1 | CASSLDRGNEQFF | TGCGCCAGCAGCTTGGACAGAGGCAATGAGCAGTTCTTC
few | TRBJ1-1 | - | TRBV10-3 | CAISESTRVAEAFF | TGTGCCATCAGTGAGTCGACCAGGGTCGCTGAAGCTTTCTTT
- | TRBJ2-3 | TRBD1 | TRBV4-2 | CASSQDRQGAADTQYF | TGTGCCAGCAGCCAAGATCGACAGGGGGCGGCAGATACGCAGTATTTT
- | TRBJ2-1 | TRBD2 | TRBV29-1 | CSPNHEGLAAYNEQFF | TGCAGCCCCAATCACGAAGGACTAGCGGCGTACAATGAGCAGTTCTTC
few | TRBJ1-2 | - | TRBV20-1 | CSADYGYTF | TGCAGTGCTGACTATGGCTACACCTTC
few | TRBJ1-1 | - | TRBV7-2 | CASSFSAPMNTEAFF | TGTGCCAGCAGCTTTTCCGCCCCCATGAACACTGAAGCTTTCTTT
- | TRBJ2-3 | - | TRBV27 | CASSIGSRTDTQYF | TGTGCCAGCAGCATAGGTAGCCGCACAGATACGCAGTATTTT
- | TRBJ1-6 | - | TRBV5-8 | CASSFSGVVSPLHF | TGTGCCAGCAGCTTCTCAGGGGTTGTTTCACCCCTCCACTTT
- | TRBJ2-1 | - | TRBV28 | CASSSIPRTQHPNEQFF | TGTGCCAGCAGTTCAATCCCCCGGACACAACACCCAAATGAGCAGTTCTTC
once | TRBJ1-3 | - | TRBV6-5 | CASSVYQGDGNTIYF | TGTGCCAGCAGTGTTTACCAGGGCGATGGAAACACCATATATTTT
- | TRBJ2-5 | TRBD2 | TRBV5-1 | CASSDKRGGGQTQYF | TGCGCCAGCAGCGATAAGCGGGGGGGCGGTCAGACCCAGTACTTC
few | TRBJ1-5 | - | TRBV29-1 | CSAQDRANQPQHF | TGCAGCGCACAGGACAGAGCCAATCAGCCCCAGCATTTT
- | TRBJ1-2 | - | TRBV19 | CASSTLDGRIGGYTF | TGTGCCAGTAGTACGCTGGACGGCCGCATTGGGGGCTACACCTTC
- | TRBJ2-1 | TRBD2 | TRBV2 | CASTYRGGGYNEQFF | TGTGCCAGCACCTACCGTGGCGGGGGCTACAATGAGCAGTTCTTC
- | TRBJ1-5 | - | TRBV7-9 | CASSLSALGPQHF | TGTGCCAGCAGCTTATCGGCCCTAGGACCCCAGCATTTT
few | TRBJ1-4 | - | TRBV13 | CASSLREDEKLFF | TGTGCCAGCAGCTTAAGAGAAGATGAAAAACTGTTTTTT
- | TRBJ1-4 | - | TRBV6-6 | CASSLGIENEKLFF | TGTGCCAGCAGCCTGGGTATTGAGAATGAAAAACTGTTTTTT